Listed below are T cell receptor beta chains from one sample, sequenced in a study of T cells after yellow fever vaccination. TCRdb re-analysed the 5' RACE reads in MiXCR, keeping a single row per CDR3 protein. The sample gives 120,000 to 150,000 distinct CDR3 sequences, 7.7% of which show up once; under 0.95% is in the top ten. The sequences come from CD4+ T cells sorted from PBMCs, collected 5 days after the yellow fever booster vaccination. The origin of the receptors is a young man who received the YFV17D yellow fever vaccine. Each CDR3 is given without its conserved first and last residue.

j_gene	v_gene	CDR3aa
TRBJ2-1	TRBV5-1	ASKTEGGYNEQF
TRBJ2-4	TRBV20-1	SARGTGKNIQY
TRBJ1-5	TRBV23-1	ASSRQGRLPQH
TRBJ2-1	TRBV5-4	ASSLGRSSVDNEQF
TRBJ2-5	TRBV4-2	ASSHRGPRETQY
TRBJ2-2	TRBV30	AWNKDIRGGELF
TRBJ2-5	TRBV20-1	SARDRVAGIDQY
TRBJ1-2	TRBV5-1	ASSPQGAQTGYT
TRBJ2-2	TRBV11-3	ASSFSSLRTGELF
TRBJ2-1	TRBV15	ATSEILITSYNEQF
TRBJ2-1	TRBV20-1	SARAILSGHSYNEQF
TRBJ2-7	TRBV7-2	ASRRAGGDEQY
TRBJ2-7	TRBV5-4	ASSLMAGQGAYEQY
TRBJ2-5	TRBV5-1	ASSRRGGLAEETQY
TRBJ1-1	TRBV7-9	ASSLVVGGGTEAF
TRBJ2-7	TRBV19	ASRTSGSSYEQY
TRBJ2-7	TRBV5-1	ASNPGTGLGEQY
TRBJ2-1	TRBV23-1	ASSHPDRDGGF
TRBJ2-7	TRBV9	ASSSRESWFLY
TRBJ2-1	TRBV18	ASSRGTSGLYNEQF
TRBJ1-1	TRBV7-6	ASSVGRGVNTEAF
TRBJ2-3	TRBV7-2	ASSPSGTSTDTQY
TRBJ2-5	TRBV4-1	ASSKQGQETQY
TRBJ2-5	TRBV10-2	ASREYRYQETQY
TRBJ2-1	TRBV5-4	ASSLGTSGWSSYNEQF
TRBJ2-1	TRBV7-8	ASSLEGGRGSSYNEQF
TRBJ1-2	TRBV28	ASSAPGQGYGYT
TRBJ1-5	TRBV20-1	SARGVEGNQPQH
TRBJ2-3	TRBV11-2	ASSLVERSTDTQY
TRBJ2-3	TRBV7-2	ASSLVTGTDTQY
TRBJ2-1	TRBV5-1	ASSLSTSSYNEQF
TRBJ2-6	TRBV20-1	CVQRLLPLSGANVLT
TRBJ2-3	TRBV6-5	ASSYSIGGGDTQY
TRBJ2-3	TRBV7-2	ASSPGLSTDTQY
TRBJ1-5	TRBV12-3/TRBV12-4	ASSQDSAWPQH
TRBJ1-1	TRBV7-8	ASSPRGFVGTEAF
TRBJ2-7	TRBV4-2	ASSQAGGEQY
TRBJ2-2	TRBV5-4	ASSLWDRDTGELF
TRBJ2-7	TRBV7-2	ASSLNQPYEQY
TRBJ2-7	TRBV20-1	SPTVGSDEQY